These T cell receptor beta chains were read from a single sample in a study of blood T cells in healthy people across ages. TCRdb reanalysed the 5' RACE reads using MiXCR and keeps one entry per CDR3 protein. The sample lists some 670,000 distinct CDR3 sequences, roughly half occurring once. The sequencing sample was made of blood. The source is a woman aged 80 or over in good health. Both conserved end residues are part of each CDR3. The D gene is left open where the match is weak. Some rows mark clone size as missing; the rest say once, few, many or name a class of expanded clone.

abundance: -
j_gene: TRBJ1-4
v_gene: TRBV12-3/TRBV12-4
d_gene: -
CDR3nt: TGTGCCAGCACCCTTATGGGAGGGGCTAATGAAAAACTGTTTTTT
CDR3aa: CASTLMGGANEKLFF

abundance: once
j_gene: TRBJ2-7
v_gene: TRBV10-3
d_gene: TRBD2
CDR3nt: TGTGCCATCAGTGAGACTAGCGGGAGCTACGAGCAGTACTTC
CDR3aa: CAISETSGSYEQYF

abundance: -
j_gene: TRBJ2-7
v_gene: TRBV19
d_gene: -
CDR3nt: TGTGCCAGCAAAAGGGAGAGCTCCTACAATGAGCAGTACTTC
CDR3aa: CASKRESSYNEQYF

abundance: -
j_gene: TRBJ2-5
v_gene: TRBV5-6
d_gene: TRBD2
CDR3nt: TGTGCCAGCAGCTTGATCGGTAGCGGGGAAGAGACCCAGTACTTC
CDR3aa: CASSLIGSGEETQYF

abundance: many
j_gene: TRBJ2-1
v_gene: TRBV6-5
d_gene: TRBD1
CDR3nt: TGTGCCAGCAGTGCAACCGGGACAGGGGCAAATGAGCAGTTCTTC
CDR3aa: CASSATGTGANEQFF

abundance: -
j_gene: TRBJ2-5
v_gene: TRBV28
d_gene: TRBD2
CDR3nt: TGTGCCAGCAGTTTATATCTAGCGGGAGCTTATGAGCAGTACTTC
CDR3aa: CASSLYLAGAYEQYF

abundance: -
j_gene: TRBJ1-2
v_gene: TRBV2
d_gene: -
CDR3nt: TGTGCCAGCAGGGATTATGGCTACACCTTC
CDR3aa: CASRDYGYTF

abundance: few
j_gene: TRBJ1-2
v_gene: TRBV7-9
d_gene: TRBD1
CDR3nt: TGTGCCGGACAGGGGGGGACTGGCGAGGGGTATGGCTACACCTTC
CDR3aa: CAGQGGTGEGYGYTF

abundance: -
j_gene: TRBJ1-2
v_gene: TRBV6-6
d_gene: TRBD1
CDR3nt: TGTGCCAGCAGTCAGCCGGGACAGGGGGTTTATGGCTACACCTTC
CDR3aa: CASSQPGQGVYGYTF

abundance: few
j_gene: TRBJ2-1
v_gene: TRBV28
d_gene: TRBD1
CDR3nt: TGTGCCAGCAGTACTCCCGGGACAGTATACAATGAGCAGTTCTTC
CDR3aa: CASSTPGTVYNEQFF

abundance: -
j_gene: TRBJ1-2
v_gene: TRBV20-1
d_gene: -
CDR3nt: TGCAGTGCTAGAGCTCCGGGGCCCGCGAGAGGCTACACCTTC
CDR3aa: CSARAPGPARGYTF

abundance: -
j_gene: TRBJ2-7
v_gene: TRBV3-1
d_gene: -
CDR3nt: TGTGCCAGCAGCCTCCTCGATCGGGTGAAGAACGAGCAGTACTTC
CDR3aa: CASSLLDRVKNEQYF

abundance: many
j_gene: TRBJ2-1
v_gene: TRBV29-1
d_gene: TRBD1
CDR3nt: TGCAGCGTTGATCTAGGGGGACAGGGAAGGAATGAGCAGTTCTTC
CDR3aa: CSVDLGGQGRNEQFF

abundance: once
j_gene: TRBJ2-1
v_gene: TRBV6-4
d_gene: -
CDR3nt: TGTGCCAGCAGCGGGGACTCCAACAATGAGCAGTTCTTC
CDR3aa: CASSGDSNNEQFF

abundance: -
j_gene: TRBJ2-1
v_gene: TRBV14
d_gene: -
CDR3nt: TGTGCCAGCAGCCTCCTTTCGGGACCCGCTGTGTATGAGCAGTTCTTC
CDR3aa: CASSLLSGPAVYEQFF

abundance: many
j_gene: TRBJ1-6
v_gene: TRBV12-3/TRBV12-4
d_gene: -
CDR3nt: TGTGCCAGCAGTTTGATGGGCTCCTATAATTCACCCCTCCACTTT
CDR3aa: CASSLMGSYNSPLHF

abundance: once
j_gene: TRBJ2-3
v_gene: TRBV6-2/TRBV6-3
d_gene: TRBD2
CDR3nt: TGTGCCAGCGCTAGCGGGGTCGCAGATACGCAGTATTTT
CDR3aa: CASASGVADTQYF

abundance: -
j_gene: TRBJ2-3
v_gene: TRBV12-3/TRBV12-4
d_gene: -
CDR3nt: TGTGCCAGCACTACCATGGGGAGAGCAGATACGCAGTATTTT
CDR3aa: CASTTMGRADTQYF

abundance: -
j_gene: TRBJ2-3
v_gene: TRBV7-2
d_gene: TRBD2
CDR3nt: TGTGCCAGCAGGACCTGGGAGGGGCGCGGGGAGATAGATACGCAGTATTTT
CDR3aa: CASRTWEGRGEIDTQYF

abundance: once
j_gene: TRBJ2-7
v_gene: TRBV18
d_gene: -
CDR3nt: TGTGCCAGCTCACCCTTGCCCGGTGCGGGTACGTACGAGCAGTACTTC
CDR3aa: CASSPLPGAGTYEQYF

abundance: few
j_gene: TRBJ2-2
v_gene: TRBV6-2/TRBV6-3
d_gene: -
CDR3nt: TGTGCCAGTCGCTGGGGCGCCGGGGAGCTGTTTTTT
CDR3aa: CASRWGAGELFF

abundance: many
j_gene: TRBJ1-2
v_gene: TRBV20-1
d_gene: -
CDR3nt: TGCAGTGCTAGAGATCAGCCTAACTATGGCTACACCTTC
CDR3aa: CSARDQPNYGYTF

abundance: -
j_gene: TRBJ2-7
v_gene: TRBV4-1
d_gene: -
CDR3nt: TGCGCCAGCAGCCAAGCGGCACAGGGTGTCTACGAGCAGTACTTC
CDR3aa: CASSQAAQGVYEQYF

abundance: many
j_gene: TRBJ2-1
v_gene: TRBV10-3
d_gene: TRBD2
CDR3nt: TGTGCCATCTCTAGCGGGAGGGTCAATGAGCAGTTCTTC
CDR3aa: CAISSGRVNEQFF

abundance: many
j_gene: TRBJ1-2
v_gene: TRBV5-1
d_gene: -
CDR3nt: TGCGCCAGCAGCCAGGGACGCCTCCCCAACTATGGCTACACCTTC
CDR3aa: CASSQGRLPNYGYTF

abundance: -
j_gene: TRBJ2-2
v_gene: TRBV28
d_gene: -
CDR3nt: TGTGCCACCCATACCGGGAACACCGGGGAGCTGTTTTTT
CDR3aa: CATHTGNTGELFF

abundance: few
j_gene: TRBJ2-3
v_gene: TRBV30
d_gene: TRBD1
CDR3nt: TGTGCCTGGGGCGGGACAGGGGGCGCGATGGATACGCAGTATTTT
CDR3aa: CAWGGTGGAMDTQYF

abundance: -
j_gene: TRBJ1-5
v_gene: TRBV4-1
d_gene: -
CDR3nt: TGCGCCAGCAGCCAAGATCGGCCTGTAAATCAGCCCCAGCATTTT
CDR3aa: CASSQDRPVNQPQHF

abundance: many
j_gene: TRBJ1-6
v_gene: TRBV12-3/TRBV12-4
d_gene: TRBD1
CDR3nt: TGTGCCAGCAGCTTATCCGGGACAGGGATTTCACCCCTCCACTTT
CDR3aa: CASSLSGTGISPLHF

abundance: many
j_gene: TRBJ1-5
v_gene: TRBV5-1
d_gene: -
CDR3nt: TGCGCCAGCAGCTTGGGCGGAACCGGGAATCAGCCCCAGCATTTT
CDR3aa: CASSLGGTGNQPQHF

abundance: -
j_gene: TRBJ1-4
v_gene: TRBV29-1
d_gene: -
CDR3nt: TGCAGCGTGGAAAAGGATGTAAAACTGTTTTTT
CDR3aa: CSVEKDVKLFF

abundance: -
j_gene: TRBJ2-3
v_gene: TRBV5-1
d_gene: -
CDR3nt: TGCGCCAGCAGCTTGGCGAGGACCCCTGAAAGGCAGTATTTT
CDR3aa: CASSLARTPERQYF

abundance: -
j_gene: TRBJ2-3
v_gene: TRBV29-1
d_gene: -
CDR3nt: TGCAGCGTTGAAGATCAGAAGGGAGGAGATACGCAGTATTTT
CDR3aa: CSVEDQKGGDTQYF

abundance: many
j_gene: TRBJ2-1
v_gene: TRBV24-1
d_gene: TRBD2
CDR3nt: TGTGCCACCAGTGACCACACTAGCGGCGCCTACAATGAGCAGTTCTTC
CDR3aa: CATSDHTSGAYNEQFF

abundance: -
j_gene: TRBJ2-3
v_gene: TRBV7-8
d_gene: -
CDR3nt: TGTGCCGGCCAGAGCCGGGACCCCCAAAGCACAGATACGCAGTATTTT
CDR3aa: CAGQSRDPQSTDTQYF

abundance: many
j_gene: TRBJ2-5
v_gene: TRBV11-2
d_gene: TRBD1
CDR3nt: TGTGCCAGCAGCTTTGTTACAGGGGGCCTGGCCGTAGAGACCCAGTACTTC
CDR3aa: CASSFVTGGLAVETQYF

abundance: few
j_gene: TRBJ2-7
v_gene: TRBV6-6
d_gene: -
CDR3nt: TGTGCCAGCAGTGACGGAGGTAGCTACGAGCAGTACTTC
CDR3aa: CASSDGGSYEQYF

abundance: many
j_gene: TRBJ2-1
v_gene: TRBV9
d_gene: -
CDR3nt: TGTGCCAGCAGCGTAGCTTTGCAGGTGTACTACAATGAGCAGTTCTTC
CDR3aa: CASSVALQVYYNEQFF

abundance: many
j_gene: TRBJ1-2
v_gene: TRBV20-1
d_gene: -
CDR3nt: TGCAGTGCTAGAGATGGGGCAGGGCCCTATGGCTACACCTTC
CDR3aa: CSARDGAGPYGYTF

abundance: many
j_gene: TRBJ2-1
v_gene: TRBV20-1
d_gene: TRBD2
CDR3nt: TGCAGTGCTAGAGACCAGGGGGGGGCTAGCGGGGGATACAATGAGCAGTTCTTC
CDR3aa: CSARDQGGASGGYNEQFF

abundance: many
j_gene: TRBJ2-3
v_gene: TRBV7-9
d_gene: -
CDR3nt: TGTGCCAGCAGCTTACAGTTAGGGTTTCTCGCAGATACGCAGTATTTT
CDR3aa: CASSLQLGFLADTQYF

abundance: few
j_gene: TRBJ2-2
v_gene: TRBV2
d_gene: -
CDR3nt: TGTGCCAGCCGACCTGAGCGGGCCAACACCGGGGAGCTGTTTTTT
CDR3aa: CASRPERANTGELFF

abundance: -
j_gene: TRBJ2-4
v_gene: TRBV20-1
d_gene: TRBD2
CDR3nt: TGCAGTGCTAGAGGCCGCGGGGGGAGAACTGTCCTAGCCAAAAACATTCAGTACTTC
CDR3aa: CSARGRGGRTVLAKNIQYF

abundance: -
j_gene: TRBJ1-2
v_gene: TRBV27
d_gene: -
CDR3nt: TGTGCCAGCAGTCCCCAAAACGGGTATGGCTACACCTTC
CDR3aa: CASSPQNGYGYTF

abundance: -
j_gene: TRBJ2-7
v_gene: TRBV7-2
d_gene: -
CDR3nt: TGTGCCAGCAGCTTAGTAAGGCAGAACTACGAGCAGTACTTC
CDR3aa: CASSLVRQNYEQYF

abundance: -
j_gene: TRBJ2-5
v_gene: TRBV30
d_gene: -
CDR3nt: TGTGCCTGGAGTAACCGGGGCGAGACCCAGTACTTC
CDR3aa: CAWSNRGETQYF

abundance: -
j_gene: TRBJ2-3
v_gene: TRBV2
d_gene: -
CDR3nt: TGTGCCAGCAGTGTCACCATCACAGATATGCAGTATTTT
CDR3aa: CASSVTITDMQYF

abundance: many
j_gene: TRBJ2-1
v_gene: TRBV5-1
d_gene: TRBD2
CDR3nt: TGCGCCAGCAGCTTAAATAGCGGGAGTTCCGACAATGAGCAGTTCTTC
CDR3aa: CASSLNSGSSDNEQFF

abundance: -
j_gene: TRBJ2-7
v_gene: TRBV27
d_gene: -
CDR3nt: TGTGCCAGCAGTGTAGCGAACCTAGGAGGCGAGCAGTACTTC
CDR3aa: CASSVANLGGEQYF

abundance: many
j_gene: TRBJ1-4
v_gene: TRBV20-1
d_gene: -
CDR3nt: TGCAGTGCTAGAGAGGGGGGGCCTGTTGAAAAACTGTTTTTT
CDR3aa: CSAREGGPVEKLFF

abundance: -
j_gene: TRBJ2-1
v_gene: TRBV2
d_gene: -
CDR3nt: TGTGCCAGCACACAGGCCATTCCACAACAATTTTACAATGAGCAGTTCTTC
CDR3aa: CASTQAIPQQFYNEQFF

abundance: -
j_gene: TRBJ2-3
v_gene: TRBV29-1
d_gene: TRBD1
CDR3nt: TGCAGCGTTGGCCGACAGGGTATAGTCACAGATACGCAGTATTTT
CDR3aa: CSVGRQGIVTDTQYF

abundance: -
j_gene: TRBJ2-7
v_gene: TRBV5-1
d_gene: -
CDR3nt: TGCGCCAGCAGCCCCCAGGTAGAGGCCGAGCAGTACTTC
CDR3aa: CASSPQVEAEQYF

abundance: many
j_gene: TRBJ2-1
v_gene: TRBV24-1
d_gene: TRBD2
CDR3nt: TGTGCCACCAGTGATCCTGGACTAGCGGGAGTAAATGAGCAGTTCTTC
CDR3aa: CATSDPGLAGVNEQFF

abundance: -
j_gene: TRBJ1-5
v_gene: TRBV6-5
d_gene: -
CDR3nt: TGTGCCAGCAGTTGGGGACGTCAGGGTCAGCCCCAGCATTTT
CDR3aa: CASSWGRQGQPQHF

abundance: few
j_gene: TRBJ1-1
v_gene: TRBV7-2
d_gene: TRBD1
CDR3nt: TGTGCCAGCAGCTTCTCCGGGACAGGGGTGAAGAACACTGAAGCTTTCTTT
CDR3aa: CASSFSGTGVKNTEAFF

abundance: few
j_gene: TRBJ2-7
v_gene: TRBV10-3
d_gene: -
CDR3nt: TGTGCCATCAGGGGGTCGGTCCACTCCTACGAGCAGTACTTC
CDR3aa: CAIRGSVHSYEQYF

abundance: -
j_gene: TRBJ1-6
v_gene: TRBV7-2
d_gene: TRBD1
CDR3nt: TGTGCCAGCAGCTTACAGGGGGCGCAGGGGTCACCCCTCCACTTT
CDR3aa: CASSLQGAQGSPLHF

abundance: -
j_gene: TRBJ2-1
v_gene: TRBV7-3
d_gene: TRBD1
CDR3nt: TGTGCCAGCAGCTCTCAGGACAGGGGCGATGAGCAGTTCTTC
CDR3aa: CASSSQDRGDEQFF

abundance: few
j_gene: TRBJ2-3
v_gene: TRBV19
d_gene: TRBD2
CDR3nt: TGTGCCACCCTACAAACTAGCGGGAGAACAGATACGCAGTATTTT
CDR3aa: CATLQTSGRTDTQYF